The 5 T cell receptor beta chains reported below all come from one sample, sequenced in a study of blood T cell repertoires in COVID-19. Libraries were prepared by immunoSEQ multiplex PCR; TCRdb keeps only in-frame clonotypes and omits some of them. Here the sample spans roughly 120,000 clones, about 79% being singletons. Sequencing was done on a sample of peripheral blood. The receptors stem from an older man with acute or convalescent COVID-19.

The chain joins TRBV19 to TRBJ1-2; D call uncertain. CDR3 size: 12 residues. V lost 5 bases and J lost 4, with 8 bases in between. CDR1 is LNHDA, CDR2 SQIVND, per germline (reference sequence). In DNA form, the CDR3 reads TGTGCCAGTAGTTCGTTCGGCTATGGCTACACCTTC. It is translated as CASSSFGYGYTF.

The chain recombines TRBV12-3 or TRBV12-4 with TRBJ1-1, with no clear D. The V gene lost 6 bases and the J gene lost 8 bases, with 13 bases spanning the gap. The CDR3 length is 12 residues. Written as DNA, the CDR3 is TGTGCCAGCAGACCAGCTAAAGCGGAAGCTTTCTTT. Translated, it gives CASRPAKAEAFF.

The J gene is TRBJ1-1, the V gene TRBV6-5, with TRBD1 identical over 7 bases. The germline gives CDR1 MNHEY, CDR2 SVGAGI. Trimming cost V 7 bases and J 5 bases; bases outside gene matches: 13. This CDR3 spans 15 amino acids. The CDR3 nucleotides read TGTGCCAGCACCATTGGGGGACAGCGGAATACTGAAGCTTTCTTT. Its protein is CASTIGGQRNTEAFF.

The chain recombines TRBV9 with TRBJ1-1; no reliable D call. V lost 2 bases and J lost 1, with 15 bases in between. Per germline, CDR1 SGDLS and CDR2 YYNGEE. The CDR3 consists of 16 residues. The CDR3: CASSVGGLSRNTEAFF. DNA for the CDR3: TGTGCCAGCAGCGTGGGAGGGCTCAGCAGGAACACTGAAGCTTTCTTT.

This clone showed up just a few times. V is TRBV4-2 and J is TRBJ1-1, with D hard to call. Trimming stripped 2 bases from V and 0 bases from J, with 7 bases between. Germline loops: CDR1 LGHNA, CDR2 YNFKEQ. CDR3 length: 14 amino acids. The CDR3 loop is CASSQNIMNTEAFF. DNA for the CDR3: TGTGCCAGCAGCCAAAATATAATGAACACTGAAGCTTTCTTT.